Listed here are 16 T cell receptor beta chains from one sample, sequenced in a study of T cells in Graves' hyperthyroidism and ophthalmopathy (dated by TCRdb to about 2019). Libraries were constructed by multiplex PCR. TCRdb shows the sequencer as Illumina HiSeq 2000. The TCR beta CDR3 regions were amplified from RNA transcripts. For the first round of RT-PCR on the TCR CDR3, the HTBI primer set was used together with the Qiagen OneStep RT-PCR kit. TCRdb itself trimmed the public reads at Q25 with fastp, ran MiXCR and retained productive beta chains. Rows with a matching CDR3 protein are joined into one entry that keeps the most common DNA and genes. Recorded for this sample are approximately 400,000 distinct CDR3 sequences; over 12% of them occurred a single time. The ten largest clones add up to around 28% of the sample. The sequenced sample consisted of blood. These receptors all come from a man aged 50-60 years with Graves' ophthalmopathy.

Many counts were recorded for this clonotype. The CDR3 spells CASSVGRGSEQFF. The CDR3 region has the DNA TGTGCCAGCAGCGTGGGCAGGGGGTCCGAGCAGTTCTTC. The V gene is TRBV2, the J gene TRBJ2-1; TRBD1 agrees at 7 bases. The CDR3 runs to 13 residues. Unmatched junction bases numbered 9, after V lost 6 bases and J lost 10 bases. CDR1 and CDR2 from the germline V gene are SNHLY and FYNNEI.

In this sample, this clonotype turned up a few times. The rearrangement uses TRBV29-1 and TRBJ1-2, with D maybe TRBD1 (5 bases). Trimming took 3 bases from V and 2 from J, leaving 13 bases between them. Germline V gene lookup returns CDR1 SQVTM and CDR2 ANQGSEA. The length of the CDR3 is 14 residues. This CDR3 reads CSVDLPSGNYGYTF. The CDR3 coding sequence is TGCAGCGTTGACCTCCCGTCAGGGAACTATGGCTACACCTTC.

This chain connects TRBV5-1 to TRBJ2-7; 12 bases agree with TRBD1. TRBJ2-1 explains the end of the DNA better; the J call may be wrong. This CDR3 is 14 amino acids long. CDR1 SGHRS and CDR2 YFSETQ come from the germline V gene. CDR3 DNA: TGCGCCAGCAGCCGGGACAGGGGGCAGTACGAGCAGTTCTTC. Protein product: CASSRDRGQYEQFF.

The sample holds many counts of this clonotype. The chain combines TRBV11-3 with TRBJ2-1; 8 nucleotides line up with TRBD2. J was trimmed by 0 bases and V by 6 bases; bases with no gene match: 13. Germline assignment: CDR1 SGHNT and CDR2 YENEEA. This CDR3 has 18 residues. The chain's CDR3 is CASRSGSGRGGSYNEQFF. The CDR3 DNA follows: TGTGCCAGCAGATCCGGGAGCGGGAGAGGGGGCTCCTACAATGAGCAGTTCTTC.

This clonotype has just a few counts. The rearrangement uses TRBV20-1 and TRBJ2-2, with 8 positions matching TRBD1. Looked up from germline, CDR1 is DFQATT and CDR2 is SNEGSKA (reference sequence). The CDR3 consists of 14 residues. V lost 0 bases to trimming and J lost 7 bases; unmatched junction nucleotides: 4. The CDR3 loop is CSARDQGAGGELFF. The CDR3 DNA reads as TGCAGTGCTAGAGATCAGGGGGCGGGCGGGGAGCTGTTTTTT.

This clonotype was observed at least ten times. The gene calls are TRBV6-1 and TRBJ2-7; D perhaps matches TRBD2 (6 bases). Trimming stripped 5 bases from V and 2 bases from J, with 10 bases between. Germline V CDR1 and CDR2: MNHNS, SASEGT. The CDR3 runs to 13 residues. CDR3 sequence reads: CASSKTRTYEQYF. The DNA of the CDR3 is TGTGCCAGCAGTAAGACTAGGACCTACGAGCAGTACTTC.

Ten or more counts support this clonotype. This chain uses TRBV7-6 with TRBJ2-1, with 8 positions matching TRBD2. The CDR3 extends over 13 amino acids. V lost 2 bases to trimming and J lost 10 bases; unmatched junction nucleotides: 4. CDR1 and CDR2 from the germline V gene are SGHVS and FNYEAQ. CDR3 region: CASSLFPSGEQFF. DNA for the CDR3: TGTGCCAGCAGCTTATTCCCTAGCGGGGAGCAGTTCTTC.

In this sample, this clonotype turned up many times. The chain is built from TRBV9 and TRBJ2-1, with 7 bases matching TRBD2. With V trimmed by 4 bases and J by 7 bases, 14 bases remained unmatched. The CDR3 is made up of 16 amino acids. Germline V CDR1 and CDR2: SGDLS, YYNGEE. CDR3 DNA: TGTGCCAGCAGCAGTAAGGGGAGGGAATCTCTGAATGAGCAGTTCTTC. Translating gives CASSSKGRESLNEQFF.

This clonotype was seen at least ten times. The chain employs TRBV7-9 and TRBJ2-2, with D perhaps matching TRBD1 (6 bases). CDR3 length: 15 residues. Trimming removed 7 bases at V and 2 bases at J, with 14 bases between. Per germline, CDR1 SEHNR and CDR2 FQNEAQ (reference sequence). The CDR3 DNA is TGTGCCAGCATCACTCTAGGGGGAAACACCGGGGAGCTGTTTTTT. This gives the protein CASITLGGNTGELFF.

In its sample, this clonotype was seen many times. The rearrangement uses TRBV20-1 and TRBJ2-1, with TRBD2 matching over 7 bases. The V and J ends lost 1 base and 7 bases, in that order; junction bases with no gene match: 7. Germline CDR1 and CDR2: DFQATT and SNEGSKA (reference sequence). This CDR3 is 14 amino acids long. The CDR3 coding sequence is TGCAGTGCTAGAGTGGGAGGGCCAGGAAATGAGCAGTTCTTC. It encodes CSARVGGPGNEQFF.

Many counts were recorded for this clonotype. V and J are TRBV2 and TRBJ2-5, with TRBD1 matching 10 bases. The V segment lost 7 bases and the J segment 5 bases; nucleotides outside the gene matches: 7. Germline V gives CDR1 SNHLY, CDR2 FYNNEI. The CDR3 has 14 residues. The CDR3 DNA reads as TGTGCCAGCAAGCAAGACAGGGGGCGTGAGACCCAGTACTTC. It codes for CASKQDRGRETQYF.

With regard to this clonotype: Being one base from a much bigger clone, this may be a read error. The V and J genes are TRBV18 and TRBJ1-5, with 11 bases that match TRBD1. Germline lookup yields CDR1 KGHSH and CDR2 LQKENI. The CDR3 is 15 amino acids. After removal of 3 bases from V and 7 bases from J, the junction contained 5 bases not matched to a gene. CDR3 region: CASSPRTGGRQPQHF. The CDR3 DNA reads TGTGCCAGCTCACCGCGGACAGGGGGCCGCCAGCCCCAGCATTTT.

This clonotype has ten or more counts. The chain couples TRBV3-1 to TRBJ2-2; D may match TRBD1 or TRBD2 (5 bases each). The CDR3 runs to 17 residues. Germline loops: CDR1 LGHDT, CDR2 YNNKEL (reference sequence). The V and J ends lost 0 bases and 1 base respectively, with 12 bases between them. For the CDR3, the DNA is TGTGCCAGCAGCCAAGAGGGGGTAGGAAGGAACACCGGGGAGCTGTTTTTT. It yields the protein CASSQEGVGRNTGELFF.

At least ten counts were recorded for this clonotype. This sequence joins TRBV6-1 and TRBJ1-1, with a possible D match to TRBD1 (5 bases). Germline-derived CDR1 and CDR2 are MNHNS and SASEGT. V lost 1 base and J lost 0, with 12 bases in between. This CDR3 spans 16 amino acids. The CDR3 loop reads CASSEVPSGMNTEAFF. CDR3 in DNA: TGTGCCAGCAGTGAAGTACCCTCAGGGATGAACACTGAAGCTTTCTTT.

The V and J genes are TRBV4-1 and TRBJ2-4; TRBD2 matches at 8 bases. The CDR3 is 17 amino acids. Germline V gives CDR1 MGHRA, CDR2 YSYEKL. Unmatched junction bases numbered 7, after V lost 0 bases and J lost 3 bases. The CDR3 is CASSQDPGSGNKNIQYF. The CDR3 region has the DNA TGCGCCAGCAGCCAAGATCCCGGTAGCGGGAACAAAAACATTCAGTACTTC.

At least ten counts were recorded for this clonotype. This chain joins TRBV30 and TRBJ2-2; no firm D call. The CDR3 runs to 14 residues. Trimming pared 3 bases from V and 4 bases from J, leaving 12 bases between. Germline V CDR1 and CDR2: GTSNPN, SVGIG (reference sequence). CDR3 amino acids: CAWRSGVGTGELFF. The CDR3 nucleotides are TGTGCCTGGAGAAGTGGGGTCGGCACCGGGGAGCTGTTTTTT.